This T cell receptor beta chain emerged from a study of blood T cell repertoires in COVID-19. The sample holds one count of this clone. Libraries were prepared by immunoSEQ multiplex PCR; TCRdb keeps only in-frame clonotypes and omits some of them. The table lists about 50,000 clones, 82% of them singletons. Germline assignment: CDR1 SEHNR and CDR2 FQNEAQ (reference sequence). V gave up 5 bases and J gave up 7 bases, with 18 bases separating them. The CDR3 has 15 residues. This TCR was recovered from a woman in her sixties with acute or convalescent COVID-19. Sequenced input: peripheral blood. V gene TRBV7-9 combines with J gene TRBJ1-3, with TRBD1 as a possible D gene (5 bases). The CDR3 region is CASSPARGVVNTIYF. The CDR3, as DNA: TGTGCCAGCAGCCCCGCCCGGGGGGTAGTGAACACCATATATTTT.